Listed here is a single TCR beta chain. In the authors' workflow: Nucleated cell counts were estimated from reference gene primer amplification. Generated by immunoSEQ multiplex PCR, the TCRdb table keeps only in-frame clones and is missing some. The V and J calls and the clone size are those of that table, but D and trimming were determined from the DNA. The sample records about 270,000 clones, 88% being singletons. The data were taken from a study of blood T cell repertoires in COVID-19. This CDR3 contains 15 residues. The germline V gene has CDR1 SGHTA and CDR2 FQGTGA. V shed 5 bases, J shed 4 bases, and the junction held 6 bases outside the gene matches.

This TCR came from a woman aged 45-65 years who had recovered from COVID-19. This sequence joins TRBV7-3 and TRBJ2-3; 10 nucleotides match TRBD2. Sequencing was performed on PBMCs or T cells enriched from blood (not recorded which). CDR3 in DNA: TGTGCCAGCAGCCCGCGACTAGCGGGCGCAGATACGCAGTATTTT. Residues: CASSPRLAGADTQYF.